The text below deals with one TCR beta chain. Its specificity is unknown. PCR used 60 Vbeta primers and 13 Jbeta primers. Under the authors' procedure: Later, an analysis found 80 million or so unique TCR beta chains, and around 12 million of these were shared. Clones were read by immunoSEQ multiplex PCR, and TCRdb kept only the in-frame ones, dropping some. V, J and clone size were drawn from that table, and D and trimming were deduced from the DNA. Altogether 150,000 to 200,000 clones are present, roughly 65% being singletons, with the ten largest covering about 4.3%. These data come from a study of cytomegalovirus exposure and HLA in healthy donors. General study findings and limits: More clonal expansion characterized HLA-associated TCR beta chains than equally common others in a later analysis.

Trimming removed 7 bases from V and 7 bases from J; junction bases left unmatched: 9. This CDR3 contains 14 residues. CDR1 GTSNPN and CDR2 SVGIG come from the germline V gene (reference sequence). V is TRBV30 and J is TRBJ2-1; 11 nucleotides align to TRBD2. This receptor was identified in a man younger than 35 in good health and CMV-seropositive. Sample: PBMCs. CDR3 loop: CAYHSGRAKNEQFF. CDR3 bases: TGTGCCTACCATAGCGGGAGGGCCAAGAATGAGCAGTTCTTC.